This T cell receptor beta chain is from a study of long-term antiretroviral therapy in people with HIV (dated by TCRdb to between 2021 and 2024). Looking at the study overall: The earliest samples were collected approximately a decade before the 2015 WHO recommendation for immediate ART, a period when ART was typically delayed until CD4 counts fell. A retrospective serial study tested whether changes in peripheral blood TRB repertoire composition and diversity were associated with ART initiation and durable HIV suppression. About 35% of the 30 participants with HIV were female. A total of 150 to 200 cryopreserved PBMC samples were contributed to the cohort by 30 adults with confirmed HIV infection, with samples collected serially over a mean of roughly six years (range 1-12). Test extractions of a monoclonal T-cell line alongside 33 polyclonal samples showed no cross-contamination during QIAcube processing. The research as a whole found: Limited PBMC availability meant only the TCR beta chain was sequenced, without alpha chain pairing. Starting ART was linked to a significant rise in TRB diversity, yet even after long-term ART the diversity remained significantly lower than in transplant donor controls. At every time point, the repertoire was dominated by expanded TRB clones first identified before ART initiation, although this dominance fluctuated and, in many PLHIV, declined after ART. Because pre-ART samples had limited cell numbers, profiling was done on unsorted PBMC rather than on sorted CD4+ and CD8+ T cells. Compared with controls, HIV repertoires had narrower CDR3 length ranges, and the network structure pointed to an antigen-experienced repertoire that shifted only slightly toward naive after ART. Inferences about post-ART repertoire changes are limited because no data were available on ART adherence, viral resistance or therapy changes. Samples dated from the mid-2000s to the late 2010s, and the ART regimens used may be less effective than current ones.

To be included, a participant needed at least one PBMC sample from before ART initiation plus at least two post-ART samples. Every participant with HIV received treatment in the United States of America. Before DNA extraction, cryopreserved samples of 1-10 million PBMC were thawed and washed. At the time of the earliest PBMC sample, participants with HIV were aged between roughly 23 and 60 years. PBMC samples were contributed by each participant from 1-4 timepoints before ART initiation and 2-8 timepoints after ART initiation, with a median of 7 samples. Serial HIV viral load, CD4+ T-cell count, ART history and demographic data were obtained for every participant. Using a Qiagen kit on a QIAcube, genomic DNA was extracted from unsorted PBMC, with samples processed in batches of 12. The CDR3 runs 17 residues from the cysteine to the phenylalanine. CDR3 DNA is the only sequence kept; it has 51 bases, read in frame from the first base. V was cut back by 1 base and J by 2 bases, leaving a gap of 12 bases between them. CDR1 PRHDT and CDR2 FYEKMQ were looked up in the germline V gene (reference sequence).

Notes on this clone: Its recognized antigen is unknown. Base qualities are not at hand, and no much larger clone is one base apart.

The immunoSEQ hsTCRB v3.0 assay was used at survey level resolution to sequence the TRB variable region. The target sequencing depth for TRB was roughly 35,000-50,000 T-cell genomes per sample. Pooled TRB libraries were sequenced on an Illumina MiSeq with a v3 150-cycle kit. As for how the authors treated the data: Repertoire analysis was performed in R inside a reproducible Nextflow workflow that covered QC, data transformation and analysis. LymphoSeq2, an R package for exploring AIRR-Seq data, was used to implement the custom analyses. A few samples that yielded fewer than 5000 total TRB sequences were excluded, so that some 190 HIV repertoires were analyzed. Among the 188 retained HIV repertoires, approximately 57 were collected before ART initiation and about 130 were collected after ART initiation. Repertoires were downsampled to 5000 TRB nucleotide sequences, and summary statistics were averaged over 100 downsampling iterations. The analysis kept only TRB sequences whose CDR3 regions were at least seven amino acids long. Diversity was measured with a Shannon entropy-derived clonality score and the Gini coefficient. In repertoire networks, the top 5000 CDR3 amino acid sequences were linked whenever an edit distance of one separated two sequences. GLIPH2 predicted antigen specificity groups and MHC restriction for TRB CDR3 amino acid sequences. To flag known associations with CMV, EBV, HIV or tissue antigens, CDR3 amino acid sequences were compared against VDJdb and McPAS-TCR. Pre-ART, post-ART and control groups were compared with Wilcoxon signed-rank tests and Holm-Bonferroni correction. Here the immuneACCESS table is served through TCRdb, limited to in-frame sequences with V and J called. Missing clones are a known gap in these copies; in checked studies unresolved V genes cover under half, and the rest lacks a known reason. V and J calls and clone size are as listed in that table; D and trimming were resolved from the DNA. The sample records 25,000 to 40,000 clones, 97% of which are singletons. The ten top clones hold about 1.9% of the sample.

The sequence was obtained from a man aged 25-45 years with HIV. The chain was built from TRBV13 and TRBJ1-6; the D segment could be TRBD1, given 5 matching bases. The sample in question was unsorted PBMCs, obtained 7.6 years after starting antiretroviral therapy. The DNA sequence is as follows: TGTGCCAGCAGCTTAGTCGGGGGAGGAACCTATAATTCACCCCTCCACTTT. Its protein reads: CASSLVGGGTYNSPLHF.